A few counts support the clone carrying this TCR beta chain. Its antigen is still unknown. In the library, each TCR cDNA molecule bore its own unique molecular identifier. Each CDR3 protein is one row after TCRdb ran MiXCR on the 5' RACE reads. The sample contains about 9,500 distinct CDR3 sequences, over 7.5% of which appear only once. Time point indicated: sample taken at primary tumor resection. Donors were 72 untreated early-stage non-small cell lung cancer patients. Unsorted samples of tumor, nontumor lung or frozen PBMC had their whole RNA sequenced. This sample stems from a study of spatial heterogeneity in lung cancer. The study's findings and limits: Tumor mutation counts were tracked by expanded intratumoral alpha and beta TCR counts.

The V gene's germline CDR1 is MNHEY and CDR2 SMNVEV (reference sequence). Germline trimming cut 6 bases from V and 6 bases from J; bases unmatched to any gene: 4. The CDR3 loop spans 13 amino acids. The chain uses TRBV27 and TRBJ2-4; 8 nucleotides agree with TRBD1. This material consisted of lung tumor tissue, taken at surgery. The receptor's source is a female donor with early-stage non-small cell lung cancer. CDR3 residues: CASSGQGLNIQYF. Here the CDR3 DNA reads TGTGCCAGCAGCGGACAGGGACTAAACATTCAGTACTTC.